One T cell receptor (beta chain) is described in this entry. The sample is drawn from a study of blood T cell repertoires in COVID-19. About the research overall: COVID-19 samples, acute and convalescent, were from the United States, Italy and Spain. Nucleic acid was either cDNA or gDNA, and it came from T cells, B-cell-depleted T cells, or PBMCs.

Per the authors' pipeline: Nucleated cell number was recorded as an estimate derived from reference gene primer amplification. Generated by immunoSEQ multiplex PCR, the TCRdb table keeps only in-frame clones and is missing some. That table gives V, J and clone size, and the DNA gave D and trimming. The profile shows 170,000 or so clones, around 87% of them singletons. What was sequenced was peripheral blood. This receptor was identified in a woman under 30 who had recovered from COVID-19.

For the CDR3, the DNA is TGCAGTGCTAGGCGAGGAGGTACGCAGTATTTT. Protein: CSARRGGTQYF. The chain uses TRBV20-1 and TRBJ2-3; maybe TRBD2 (5 bases). With 3 bases removed from V and 8 bases from J, the gap between germline ends came to 9 bases. The CDR3 contains 11 residues. Germline V gene lookup returns CDR1 DFQATT and CDR2 SNEGSKA (reference sequence).